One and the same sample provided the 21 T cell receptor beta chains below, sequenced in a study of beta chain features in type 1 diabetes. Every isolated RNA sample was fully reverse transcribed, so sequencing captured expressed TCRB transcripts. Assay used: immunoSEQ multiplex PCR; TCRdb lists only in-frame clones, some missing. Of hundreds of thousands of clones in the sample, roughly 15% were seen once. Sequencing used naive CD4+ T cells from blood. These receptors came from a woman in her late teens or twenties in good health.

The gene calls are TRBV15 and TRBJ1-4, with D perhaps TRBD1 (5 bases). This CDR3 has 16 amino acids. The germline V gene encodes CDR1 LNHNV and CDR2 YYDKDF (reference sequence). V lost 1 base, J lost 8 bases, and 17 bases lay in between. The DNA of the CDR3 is TGTGCCACCAGCAGAGGACGAAGGAAGGGGCGGGAAAAACTGTTTTTT. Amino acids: CATSRGRRKGREKLFF.

The CDR3 DNA sequence: TGTGCCAGCAGCTTATCTAGCGGGGCCAACAATGAGCAGTTCTTC. Protein: CASSLSSGANNEQFF. The chain links TRBV7-3 to TRBJ2-1; 9 bases fit TRBD2. V shed 2 bases, J shed 5 bases, and the junction held 4 bases outside the gene matches. Germline values: CDR1 SGHTA, CDR2 FQGTGA. The CDR3 has 15 residues.

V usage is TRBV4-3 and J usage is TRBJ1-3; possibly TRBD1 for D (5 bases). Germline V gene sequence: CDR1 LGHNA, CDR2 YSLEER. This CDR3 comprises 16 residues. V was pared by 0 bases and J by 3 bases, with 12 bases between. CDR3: CASSQDGGRDGNTIYF. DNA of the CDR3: TGCGCCAGCAGCCAAGATGGTGGCAGGGATGGAAACACCATATATTTT.

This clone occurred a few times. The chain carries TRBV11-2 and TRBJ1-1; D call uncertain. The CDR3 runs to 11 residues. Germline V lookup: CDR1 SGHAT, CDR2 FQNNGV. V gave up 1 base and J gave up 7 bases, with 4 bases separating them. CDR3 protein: CASSLVVEAFF. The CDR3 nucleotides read TGTGCCAGCAGCTTAGTGGTTGAAGCTTTCTTT.

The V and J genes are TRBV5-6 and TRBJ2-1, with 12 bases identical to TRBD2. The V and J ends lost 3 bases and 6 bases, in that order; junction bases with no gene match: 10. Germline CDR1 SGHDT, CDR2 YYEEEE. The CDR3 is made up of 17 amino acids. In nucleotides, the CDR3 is TGTGCCAGCAGCTACAGGACTAGCGGGATTTTCTTCAATGAGCAGTTCTTC. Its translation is CASSYRTSGIFFNEQFF.

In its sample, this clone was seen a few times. In nucleotides, the CDR3 is TGTGCCAGCAGAGGACCGAGCTCTGGAAACACCATATATTTT. Translation: CASRGPSSGNTIYF. The rearrangement uses TRBV6-5 and TRBJ1-3; no clear D gene. This CDR3 has 14 amino acids. The germline gives CDR1 MNHEY, CDR2 SVGAGI. Between the trimmed V and J ends, which lost 6 bases and 0 bases, there was a span of 9 bases.

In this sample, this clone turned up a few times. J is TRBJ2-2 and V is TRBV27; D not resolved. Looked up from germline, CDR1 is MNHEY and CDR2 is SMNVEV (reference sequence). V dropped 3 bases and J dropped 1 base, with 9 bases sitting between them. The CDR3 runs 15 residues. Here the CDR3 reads CASSFLAKNTGELFF. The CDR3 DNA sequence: TGTGCCAGCAGTTTCTTGGCTAAGAACACCGGGGAGCTGTTTTTT.

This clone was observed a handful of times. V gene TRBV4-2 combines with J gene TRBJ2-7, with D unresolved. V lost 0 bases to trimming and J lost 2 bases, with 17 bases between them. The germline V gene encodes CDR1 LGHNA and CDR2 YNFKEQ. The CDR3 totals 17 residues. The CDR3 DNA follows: TGTGCCAGCAGCCAAGATTACCTGGCTGGGGTTACCTACGAGCAGTACTTC. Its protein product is CASSQDYLAGVTYEQYF.

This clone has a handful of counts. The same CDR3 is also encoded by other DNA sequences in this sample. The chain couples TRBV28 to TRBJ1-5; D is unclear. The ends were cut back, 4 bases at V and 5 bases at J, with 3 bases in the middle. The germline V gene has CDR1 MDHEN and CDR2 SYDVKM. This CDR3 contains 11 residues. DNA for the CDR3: TGTGCCAGCAGTTCCTATCAGCCCCAGCATTTT. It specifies CASSSYQPQHF. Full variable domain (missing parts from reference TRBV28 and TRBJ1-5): DVKVTQSSRYLVKRTGEKVFLECVQDMDHENMFWYRQDPGLGLRLIYFSYDVKMKEKGDIPEGYSVSREKKERFSLILESASTNQTSMYLCASSSYQPQHFGDGTRLSIL.

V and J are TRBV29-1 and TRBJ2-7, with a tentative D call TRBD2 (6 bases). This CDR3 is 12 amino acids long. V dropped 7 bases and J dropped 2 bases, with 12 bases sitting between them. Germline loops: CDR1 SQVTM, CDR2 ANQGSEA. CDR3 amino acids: CSARDLAYEQYF. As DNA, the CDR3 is TGCAGCGCGCGGGACCTCGCCTACGAGCAGTACTTC.

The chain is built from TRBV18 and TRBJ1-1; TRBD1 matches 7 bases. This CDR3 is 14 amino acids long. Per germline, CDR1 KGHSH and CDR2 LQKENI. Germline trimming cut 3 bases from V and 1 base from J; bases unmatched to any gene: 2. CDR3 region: CASSPDRRNTEAFF. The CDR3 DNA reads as TGTGCCAGCTCACCGGACAGGAGGAACACTGAAGCTTTCTTT.

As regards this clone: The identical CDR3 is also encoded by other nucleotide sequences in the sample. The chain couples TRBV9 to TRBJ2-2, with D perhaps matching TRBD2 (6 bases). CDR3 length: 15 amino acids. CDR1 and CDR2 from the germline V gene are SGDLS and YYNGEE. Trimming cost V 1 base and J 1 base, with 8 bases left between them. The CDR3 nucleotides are TGTGCCAGCAGCGTAAGCGGGCTGAACACCGGGGAGCTGTTTTTT. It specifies CASSVSGLNTGELFF.

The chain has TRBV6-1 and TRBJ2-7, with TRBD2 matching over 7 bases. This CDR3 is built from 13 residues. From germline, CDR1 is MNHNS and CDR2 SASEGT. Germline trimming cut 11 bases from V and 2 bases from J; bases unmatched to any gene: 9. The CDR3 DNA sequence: TGTGCCGCCAAGGCCAGCGGGACCTACGAGCAGTACTTC. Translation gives CAAKASGTYEQYF.

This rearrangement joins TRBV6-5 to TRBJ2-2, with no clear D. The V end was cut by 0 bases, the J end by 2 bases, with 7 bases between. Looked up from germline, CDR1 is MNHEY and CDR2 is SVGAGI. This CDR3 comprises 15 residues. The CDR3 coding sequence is TGTGCCAGCAGTTACTCGTCCGATAACACCGGGGAGCTGTTTTTT. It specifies CASSYSSDNTGELFF.

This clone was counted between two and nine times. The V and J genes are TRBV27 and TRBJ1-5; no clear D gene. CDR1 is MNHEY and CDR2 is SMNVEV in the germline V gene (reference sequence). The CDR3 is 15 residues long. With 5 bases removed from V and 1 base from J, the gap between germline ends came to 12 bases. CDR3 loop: CASSTRRLSNQPQHF. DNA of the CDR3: TGTGCCAGCAGTACCAGACGGTTAAGCAATCAGCCCCAGCATTTT.

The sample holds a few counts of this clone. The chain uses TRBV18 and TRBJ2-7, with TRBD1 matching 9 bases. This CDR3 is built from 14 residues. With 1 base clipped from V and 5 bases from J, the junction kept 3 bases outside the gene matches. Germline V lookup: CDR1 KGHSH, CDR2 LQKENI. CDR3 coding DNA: TGTGCCAGCTCACCACAGGGACAGGGCAACGAGCAGTACTTC. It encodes CASSPQGQGNEQYF.

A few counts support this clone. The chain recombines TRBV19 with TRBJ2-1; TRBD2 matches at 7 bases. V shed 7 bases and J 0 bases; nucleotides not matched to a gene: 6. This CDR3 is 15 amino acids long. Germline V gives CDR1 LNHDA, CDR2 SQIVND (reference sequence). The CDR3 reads CASTGRGSSYNEQFF. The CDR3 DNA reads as TGTGCCAGTACGGGGAGGGGAAGCTCCTACAATGAGCAGTTCTTC.

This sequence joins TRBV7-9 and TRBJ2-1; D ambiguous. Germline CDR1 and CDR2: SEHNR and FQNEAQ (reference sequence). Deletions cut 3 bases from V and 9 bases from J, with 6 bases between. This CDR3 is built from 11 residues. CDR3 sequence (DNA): TGTGCCAGCAGCTTTGATTCTGAGCAGTTCTTC. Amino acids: CASSFDSEQFF.

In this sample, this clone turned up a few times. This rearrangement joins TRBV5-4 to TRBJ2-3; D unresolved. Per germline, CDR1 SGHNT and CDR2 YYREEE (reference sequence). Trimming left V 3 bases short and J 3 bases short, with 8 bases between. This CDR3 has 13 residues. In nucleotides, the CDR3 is TGTGCCAGCAGCTACGACGGAACAGATACGCAGTATTTT. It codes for CASSYDGTDTQYF. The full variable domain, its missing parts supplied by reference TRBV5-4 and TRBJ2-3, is ETGVTQSPTHLIKTRGQQVTLRCSSQSGHNTVSWYQQALGQGPQFIFQYYREEENGRGNFPPRFSGLQFPNYSSELNVNALELDDSALYLCASSYDGTDTQYFGPGTRLTVL.

The CDR3 region is CASSPAEAANYGYTF. Here the CDR3 DNA reads TGTGCCAGCTCCCCCGCGGAGGCAGCTAACTATGGCTACACCTTC. This rearrangement joins TRBV18 to TRBJ1-2; D unclear. Trimming left V 6 bases short and J 0 bases short, with 14 bases between. Germline loops: CDR1 KGHSH, CDR2 LQKENI. This CDR3 region has 15 residues.

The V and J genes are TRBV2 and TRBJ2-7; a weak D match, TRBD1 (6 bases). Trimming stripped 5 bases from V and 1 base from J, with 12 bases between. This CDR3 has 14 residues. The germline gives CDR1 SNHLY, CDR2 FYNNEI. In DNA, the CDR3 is TGTGCCAGCAGTAAAAACAGGGAATCCTACGAGCAGTACTTC. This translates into CASSKNRESYEQYF.